This entry describes one T cell receptor beta chain. The target antigen is unknown. The identical CDR3 is also encoded by other nucleotide sequences in the sample. PCR amplification relied on 60 Vbeta primers (plus 13 Jbeta primers). Only in-frame clones appear in the TCRdb table, and some are missing; sequencing was by immunoSEQ multiplex PCR. The table shows over 150,000 clones, with approximately 84% occurring only once. This sample is drawn from a study of cytomegalovirus exposure and HLA in healthy donors. The wider study: Earlier work reported 100 million or so unique TCR beta sequences from approximately 180 million T cells.

CDR1 and CDR2 from the germline V gene are SGHAT and FQNNGV. The length of the CDR3 is 15 residues. With 5 bases clipped from V and 1 base from J, the junction kept 5 bases outside the gene matches. Study-wide results and caveats: TCR beta V segments were, for the most part, productive about 87% or about 30% of the time in an earlier analysis. Relative to equally common others, HLA-associated TCR beta chains showed greater clonal expansion in a later analysis.

The sequence was obtained from a girl aged 5-17 years in good health and CMV-seropositive. The chain recombines TRBV11-2 with TRBJ1-1, with TRBD1 matching 9 bases. Sequencing was done on a sample of PBMCs. CDR3 amino acids: CASSATGGKNTEAFF. In DNA form, the CDR3 reads TGTGCCAGCAGCGCCACAGGGGGCAAGAACACTGAAGCTTTCTTT.